A selection of T cell receptor beta chains follows, all from one sample in a study of immune cell composition in non-small cell lung cancer. Generated by immunoSEQ multiplex PCR, the TCRdb table keeps only in-frame clones and is missing some. Counted here are about 14,000 clones, more than 65% occurring once; the ten biggest clones make up more than 9.5%. What was sequenced was lung tumor tissue. The receptors stem from a human donor with non-small cell lung cancer. CDR3s include the opening cysteine and the closing phenylalanine or tryptophan. D genes are given only for firm matches. Only some rows state a clone size, as once, few, many or a class for expanded clones.

J gene: TRBJ2-1
D gene: .
V gene: TRBV18
clone size: .
CDR3 protein: CASSPSRENEQFF
CDR3 DNA: TGTGCCAGCTCACCGAGCCGGGAAAATGAGCAGTTCTTC

J gene: TRBJ2-3
D gene: TRBD2
V gene: TRBV10-3
clone size: .
CDR3 protein: CATRWAKGTLAGSDTQYF
CDR3 DNA: TGTGCCACCCGATGGGCCAAGGGGACCCTAGCGGGGTCAGATACGCAGTATTTT

J gene: TRBJ2-3
D gene: .
V gene: TRBV11-3
clone size: once
CDR3 protein: CASSLLGDTQYF
CDR3 DNA: TGTGCCAGCAGCTTACTGGGAGATACGCAGTATTTT

J gene: TRBJ2-5
D gene: .
V gene: TRBV7-9
clone size: once
CDR3 protein: CASSLAGGEETQYF
CDR3 DNA: TGTGCCAGCAGCTTAGCGGGAGGAGAGGAGACCCAGTACTTC

J gene: TRBJ2-1
D gene: .
V gene: TRBV11-3
clone size: .
CDR3 protein: CASSNRESSYNEQFF
CDR3 DNA: TGTGCCAGCAGCAACAGGGAGAGCTCCTACAATGAGCAGTTCTTC

J gene: TRBJ1-2
D gene: .
V gene: TRBV6-1
clone size: .
CDR3 protein: CASIPGGANYGYTF
CDR3 DNA: TGTGCCAGCATCCCCGGGGGGGCTAACTATGGCTACACCTTC

J gene: TRBJ1-1
D gene: .
V gene: TRBV19
clone size: .
CDR3 protein: CASSIRVSFTEAFF
CDR3 DNA: TGTGCCAGTAGTATTAGGGTCTCTTTCACTGAAGCTTTCTTT

J gene: TRBJ2-1
D gene: TRBD2
V gene: TRBV4-3
clone size: .
CDR3 protein: CASSPRLAEGSEQFF
CDR3 DNA: TGCGCCAGCAGCCCCCGACTAGCGGAGGGGAGTGAGCAGTTCTTC

J gene: TRBJ2-3
D gene: TRBD2
V gene: TRBV27
clone size: few
CDR3 protein: CASSSPSGAGTDTQYF
CDR3 DNA: TGTGCCAGCAGTTCACCTAGCGGTGCGGGCACAGATACGCAGTATTTT

J gene: TRBJ2-1
D gene: TRBD2
V gene: TRBV19
clone size: .
CDR3 protein: CASSQLAGVYNEQFF
CDR3 DNA: TGTGCCAGTAGTCAACTAGCGGGGGTATACAATGAGCAGTTCTTC

J gene: TRBJ2-3
D gene: TRBD2
V gene: TRBV2
clone size: .
CDR3 protein: CASARLAGSTDTQYF
CDR3 DNA: TGTGCCAGCGCCAGACTAGCGGGAAGCACAGATACGCAGTATTTT

J gene: TRBJ1-2
D gene: .
V gene: TRBV19
clone size: .
CDR3 protein: CASTTGQNYGYTF
CDR3 DNA: TGTGCCAGTACAACCGGACAGAACTATGGCTACACCTTC

J gene: TRBJ2-1
D gene: .
V gene: TRBV18
clone size: .
CDR3 protein: CASSPNQGSSYNEQFF
CDR3 DNA: TGTGCCAGCTCACCAAACCAGGGGAGCTCCTACAATGAGCAGTTCTTC

J gene: TRBJ2-3
D gene: TRBD2
V gene: TRBV5-6
clone size: .
CDR3 protein: CASSAVAGGRDTQYF
CDR3 DNA: TGTGCCAGCAGCGCAGTAGCGGGAGGAAGAGATACGCAGTATTTT

J gene: TRBJ2-2
D gene: .
V gene: TRBV11-3
clone size: .
CDR3 protein: CASSPRGGWGGSMTGELFF
CDR3 DNA: TGTGCCAGCAGCCCTAGAGGGGGCTGGGGGGGATCTATGACCGGGGAGCTGTTTTTT

J gene: TRBJ2-7
D gene: TRBD2
V gene: TRBV27
clone size: once
CDR3 protein: CASSLEGTSVAGPRYEQYF
CDR3 DNA: TGTGCCAGCAGTTTAGAGGGGACTAGCGTTGCCGGGCCCAGATACGAGCAGTACTTC

J gene: TRBJ2-1
D gene: .
V gene: TRBV4-3
clone size: few
CDR3 protein: CASSQVGLGEEQFF
CDR3 DNA: TGCGCCAGCAGCCAGGTCGGCCTTGGCGAGGAGCAGTTCTTC

J gene: TRBJ2-7
D gene: TRBD2
V gene: TRBV6-6
clone size: once
CDR3 protein: CASSWTSGVHEQYF
CDR3 DNA: TGTGCCAGCAGCTGGACTAGCGGGGTTCACGAGCAGTACTTC

J gene: TRBJ2-2
D gene: .
V gene: TRBV9
clone size: .
CDR3 protein: CASSFGAENTGELFF
CDR3 DNA: TGTGCCAGCAGCTTTGGAGCGGAGAACACCGGGGAGCTGTTTTTT

J gene: TRBJ2-1
D gene: .
V gene: TRBV19
clone size: .
CDR3 protein: CASSIQAGTAFNEQFF
CDR3 DNA: TGTGCCAGTAGTATCCAAGCGGGGACAGCATTCAATGAGCAGTTCTTC

J gene: TRBJ2-1
D gene: .
V gene: TRBV11-2
clone size: .
CDR3 protein: CASSQAGLRENEQFF
CDR3 DNA: TGTGCCAGCAGCCAAGCAGGACTAAGGGAAAATGAGCAGTTCTTC

J gene: TRBJ2-7
D gene: TRBD2
V gene: TRBV5-1
clone size: .
CDR3 protein: CASSLGPPGTSVYEQYF
CDR3 DNA: TGCGCCAGCAGCTTGGGACCGCCCGGGACTAGCGTCTACGAGCAGTACTTC

J gene: TRBJ2-5
D gene: .
V gene: TRBV5-6
clone size: .
CDR3 protein: CASSLRQGQETQYF
CDR3 DNA: TGTGCCAGCAGCTTGAGGCAGGGACAAGAGACCCAGTACTTC

J gene: TRBJ2-3
D gene: TRBD2
V gene: TRBV9
clone size: .
CDR3 protein: CASSVAASGRATDTQYF
CDR3 DNA: TGTGCCAGCAGCGTAGCGGCTAGCGGGAGAGCCACAGATACGCAGTATTTT

J gene: TRBJ2-2
D gene: .
V gene: TRBV19
clone size: .
CDR3 protein: CASSTSTGTPYTGELFF
CDR3 DNA: TGTGCCAGTAGTACATCTACCGGGACTCCTTACACCGGGGAGCTGTTTTTT

J gene: TRBJ1-1
D gene: TRBD1
V gene: TRBV5-5
clone size: once
CDR3 protein: CASSQTGGTEAFF
CDR3 DNA: TGTGCCAGCAGCCAAACAGGGGGCACTGAAGCTTTCTTT

J gene: TRBJ2-1
D gene: TRBD2
V gene: TRBV19
clone size: .
CDR3 protein: CASTDSTSGRAAGEQFF
CDR3 DNA: TGTGCCAGTACGGACTCGACTAGCGGGAGGGCCGCGGGTGAGCAGTTCTTC

J gene: TRBJ2-3
D gene: .
V gene: TRBV14
clone size: once
CDR3 protein: CASSQLRGADTQYF
CDR3 DNA: TGTGCCAGCAGCCAATTGAGGGGTGCAGATACGCAGTATTTT

J gene: TRBJ1-3
D gene: .
V gene: TRBV27
clone size: once
CDR3 protein: CASSPRPGNTIYF
CDR3 DNA: TGTGCCAGCAGTCCCCGGCCTGGAAACACCATATATTTT

J gene: TRBJ1-1
D gene: .
V gene: TRBV6-6
clone size: .
CDR3 protein: CASSSRGIENTEAFF
CDR3 DNA: TGTGCCAGCAGTTCGAGAGGGATCGAGAACACTGAAGCTTTCTTT

J gene: TRBJ2-7
D gene: .
V gene: TRBV6-5
clone size: .
CDR3 protein: CASIRGAGEGYEQYF
CDR3 DNA: TGTGCCAGCATCAGGGGTGCGGGAGAAGGATACGAGCAGTACTTC

J gene: TRBJ2-2
D gene: .
V gene: TRBV9
clone size: .
CDR3 protein: CASSFPVDSGYTGELFF
CDR3 DNA: TGTGCCAGCAGCTTTCCGGTGGATAGCGGATACACCGGGGAGCTGTTTTTT

J gene: TRBJ1-3
D gene: .
V gene: TRBV7-9
clone size: .
CDR3 protein: CASSSLGGAGNTIYF
CDR3 DNA: TGTGCCAGCAGTTCCTTGGGAGGGGCTGGAAACACCATATATTTT

J gene: TRBJ2-1
D gene: TRBD2
V gene: TRBV7-6
clone size: .
CDR3 protein: CASSLESSGSSYNEQFF
CDR3 DNA: TGTGCCAGCAGCTTAGAGTCTAGCGGGAGCTCCTACAATGAGCAGTTCTTC

J gene: TRBJ1-2
D gene: .
V gene: TRBV11-3
clone size: medium-sized
CDR3 protein: CASSLTDSQYGYTF
CDR3 DNA: TGTGCCAGCAGCTTGACTGACAGCCAGTATGGCTACACCTTC

J gene: TRBJ1-1
D gene: .
V gene: TRBV10-3
clone size: .
CDR3 protein: CAISAPTSTEAFF
CDR3 DNA: TGTGCCATCAGTGCCCCAACGAGCACTGAAGCTTTCTTT

J gene: TRBJ2-1
D gene: .
V gene: TRBV4-2
clone size: once
CDR3 protein: CASSQAPGTQNEQFF
CDR3 DNA: TGTGCCAGCAGCCAGGCCCCCGGGACTCAAAATGAGCAGTTCTTC

J gene: TRBJ2-5
D gene: TRBD2
V gene: TRBV5-1
clone size: .
CDR3 protein: CASSLGDYPETQYF
CDR3 DNA: TGCGCCAGCAGCTTGGGGGACTACCCTGAGACCCAGTACTTC

J gene: TRBJ2-1
D gene: .
V gene: TRBV27
clone size: .
CDR3 protein: CASSSPSRGVRNEQFF
CDR3 DNA: TGTGCCAGCAGTTCCCCCTCTAGGGGGGTACGCAATGAGCAGTTCTTC

J gene: TRBJ2-7
D gene: TRBD1
V gene: TRBV11-3
clone size: .
CDR3 protein: CASSFHLTGAAGGQYF
CDR3 DNA: TGTGCCAGCAGCTTTCATCTTACAGGGGCTGCAGGTGGGCAGTACTTC

J gene: TRBJ1-4
D gene: .
V gene: TRBV7-9
clone size: few
CDR3 protein: CASSSDGGWEKLFF
CDR3 DNA: TGTGCCAGCAGCTCCGATGGGGGGTGGGAAAAACTGTTTTTT

J gene: TRBJ1-1
D gene: .
V gene: TRBV7-9
clone size: .
CDR3 protein: CASTQRVEAFF
CDR3 DNA: TGTGCCAGCACCCAAAGGGTTGAAGCTTTCTTT

J gene: TRBJ2-2
D gene: .
V gene: TRBV2
clone size: .
CDR3 protein: CASSDGQRRGLGLPKRTGELFF
CDR3 DNA: TGTGCCAGCAGTGACGGTCAACGCAGGGGGCTGGGACTACCGAAGAGGACCGGGGAGCTGTTTTTT

J gene: TRBJ2-1
D gene: .
V gene: TRBV19
clone size: .
CDR3 protein: CASSISGWYNEQFF
CDR3 DNA: TGTGCCAGTAGTATAAGTGGTTGGTACAATGAGCAGTTCTTC